A selection of T cell receptor beta chains follows, all from one sample in a study of T cell responses to AZD1222 COVID-19 vaccine. Clones were sequenced by immunoSEQ multiplex PCR, and TCRdb holds only the in-frame ones, with some missing. The table lists about 140,000 clones, about 86% of them singletons. This material consisted of peripheral blood, taken on day 0 of AZD1222 vaccination. The receptors derive from an adult in good health. The CDR3 runs from the conserved cysteine through the conserved F or W. Each record gives: D gene, clone size, J gene, V gene, CDR3 protein, CDR3 DNA. The D gene is left open where the match is weak. Size is stated for part of the rows, as once, few or many counts, or as a class when the clone is expanded.

>TRBD2|NA|TRBJ2-1|TRBV5-4
CASSPSGRVGEQFF
TGTGCCAGCAGCCCTAGCGGGAGGGTAGGAGAGCAGTTCTTC
>NA|NA|TRBJ2-1|TRBV11-1
CASSFNFGAEQFF
TGTGCCAGCAGCTTTAACTTCGGAGCGGAGCAGTTCTTC
>NA|NA|TRBJ2-2|TRBV11-2
CASSSAANTGELFF
TGTGCCAGCTCCTCGGCGGCGAACACCGGGGAGCTGTTTTTT
>NA|NA|TRBJ1-1|TRBV4-1
CASSQAEQGTRRTEAFF
TGCGCCAGCAGCCAAGCCGAACAGGGAACTCGTCGCACTGAAGCTTTCTTT
>TRBD2|NA|TRBJ2-3|TRBV4-2
CASSQDGRRTSRRGTDTQYF
TGTGCCAGCAGCCAAGATGGTAGGCGGACTAGCAGAAGAGGCACAGATACGCAGTATTTT
>NA|few|TRBJ2-7|TRBV4-2
CASSQDSMVLKQYF
TGTGCCAGCAGCCAGGACTCTATGGTACTCAAGCAGTACTTC
>NA|NA|TRBJ2-3|TRBV7-9
CASSLAHSNTDTQYF
TGTGCCAGCAGCTTAGCGCATAGTAACACAGATACGCAGTATTTT
>TRBD1|NA|TRBJ1-5|TRBV5-8
CASSLYNGTGRFGNQPQHF
TGTGCCAGCAGCTTGTACAATGGGACAGGGAGATTCGGCAATCAGCCCCAGCATTTT
>TRBD2|NA|TRBJ2-7|TRBV9
CASSTSGRIDEQYF
TGTGCCAGCAGCACTAGCGGGAGAATTGACGAGCAGTACTTC
>TRBD2|NA|TRBJ2-7|TRBV9
CASSVGTSGRDEQYF
TGTGCCAGCAGCGTGGGGACTAGCGGGAGGGACGAGCAGTACTTC
>NA|NA|TRBJ1-2|TRBV7-6
CASSLGTGMGNGYTF
TGTGCCAGCAGCTTAGGAACAGGGATGGGGAATGGCTACACCTTC
>NA|NA|TRBJ2-1|TRBV6-6
CASSFRTERSEQFF
TGTGCCAGCAGTTTTAGGACGGAGAGGAGTGAGCAGTTCTTC
>TRBD2|NA|TRBJ2-4|TRBV4-2
CASSQEEGQRGLNIQYF
TGTGCCAGCAGCCAAGAAGAGGGCCAGCGGGGCCTAAACATTCAGTACTTC
>TRBD1|NA|TRBJ1-4|TRBV7-7
CASSSTGTGLEKLFF
TGTGCCAGCAGCTCGACCGGGACAGGGCTTGAAAAACTGTTTTTT
>TRBD1|NA|TRBJ2-1|TRBV18
CASSLRQGRNNEQFF
TGTGCCAGCTCCCTCCGACAGGGTAGAAACAATGAGCAGTTCTTC
>TRBD1|NA|TRBJ2-1|TRBV19
CASRSFGQGKSYNEQFF
TGTGCCAGTAGATCCTTTGGACAGGGAAAATCCTACAATGAGCAGTTCTTC
>NA|few|TRBJ1-2|TRBV7-8
CASSLEASLTYGYTF
TGTGCCAGCAGCTTAGAGGCCAGCCTGACGTATGGCTACACCTTC
>NA|once|TRBJ2-2|TRBV5-1
CASSSATSVTGELFF
TGCGCCAGCAGCAGCGCCACTAGTGTCACCGGGGAGCTGTTTTTT
>NA|NA|TRBJ2-5|TRBV6-6
CASAQRTIQETQYF
TGTGCCAGCGCTCAGCGGACTATCCAAGAGACCCAGTACTTC
>NA|NA|TRBJ1-2|TRBV18
CASSPEGYGYTF
TGTGCCAGCTCACCAGAGGGCTATGGCTACACCTTC
>NA|NA|TRBJ1-3|TRBV28
CASPLGTLSGNTIYF
TGTGCCAGCCCCCTGGGGACACTCTCTGGAAACACCATATATTTT
>NA|once|TRBJ1-2|TRBV27
CASSLLDSRGYTF
TGTGCCAGCAGTTTATTAGATTCAAGGGGCTACACCTTC
>TRBD2|NA|TRBJ2-3|TRBV13
CASSGGGGRAQDTQYF
TGTGCCAGCAGCGGAGGAGGCGGGAGGGCCCAAGATACGCAGTATTTT
>NA|NA|TRBJ1-2|TRBV7-2
CASSLVQGENYGYTF
TGTGCCAGCAGCTTAGTACAGGGAGAAAACTATGGCTACACCTTC
>NA|NA|TRBJ2-3|TRBV18
CASSPPLARADTQYF
TGTGCCAGCTCACCACCGCTAGCGAGGGCAGATACGCAGTATTTT
>NA|NA|TRBJ1-5|TRBV9
CASSPDFSNQPQHF
TGTGCCAGCAGCCCCGACTTTAGCAATCAGCCCCAGCATTTT
>NA|NA|TRBJ1-5|TRBV2
CASTTFVSTRPQHF
TGTGCCAGCACCACATTCGTGTCCACGAGGCCCCAGCATTTT
>NA|NA|TRBJ1-1|TRBV27
CASRAGGMNTEAFF
TGTGCCAGCAGAGCGGGAGGCATGAACACTGAAGCTTTCTTT
>NA|NA|TRBJ1-2|TRBV27
CASSFSGQGGYTF
TGTGCCAGCAGTTTTTCGGGGCAGGGTGGCTACACCTTC
>TRBD2|NA|TRBJ2-7|TRBV10-3
CAIRQLAGGYEQYF
TGTGCCATCAGACAACTAGCGGGAGGCTACGAGCAGTACTTC
>TRBD1|NA|TRBJ1-1|TRBV3-1/TRBV3-2
CASSPRQGVNTEAFF
TGTGCCAGCAGCCCTCGACAGGGTGTGAACACTGAAGCTTTCTTT
>NA|NA|TRBJ2-7|TRBV6-5
CASIPVLSSYEQYF
TGTGCCAGCATCCCCGTCCTCAGCTCCTACGAGCAGTACTTC
>NA|once|TRBJ1-5|TRBV10-3
CAISDRAGNQPQHF
TGTGCCATCAGTGACAGGGCAGGCAATCAGCCCCAGCATTTT
>NA|once|TRBJ2-5|TRBV19
CASSNPGRIQETQYF
TGTGCCAGTAGTAATCCGGGACGGATACAAGAGACCCAGTACTTC
>TRBD2|NA|TRBJ2-2|TRBV5-1
CASSFGLAGNAGELFF
TGCGCCAGCAGCTTCGGGCTAGCGGGAAACGCCGGGGAGCTGTTTTTT
>NA|NA|TRBJ1-2|TRBV21-1
CASSKVTGYYGYTF
TGTGCCAGCAGCAAAGTCACCGGATACTATGGCTACACCTTC
>NA|NA|TRBJ1-1|TRBV5-1
CASSFWPRDTEAFF
TGCGCCAGCAGCTTTTGGCCCCGAGACACTGAAGCTTTCTTT
>NA|NA|TRBJ2-1|TRBV7-2
CASSLSVGGNEQFF
TGTGCCAGCAGCTTAAGTGTTGGGGGCAATGAGCAGTTCTTC
>TRBD2|NA|TRBJ2-5|TRBV28
CASSLWGGVGETQYF
TGTGCCAGCAGTTTATGGGGGGGGGTCGGAGAGACCCAGTACTTC
>NA|NA|TRBJ1-4|TRBV29-1
CSVTASTHEKLFF
TGCAGCGTTACAGCTTCTACTCATGAAAAACTGTTTTTT
>NA|once|TRBJ2-1|TRBV9
CASSVGPLYNEQFF
TGTGCCAGCAGCGTAGGGCCCTTATACAATGAGCAGTTCTTC
>TRBD1|NA|TRBJ2-7|TRBV28
CASRTGQEFDEQYF
TGTGCCAGCAGAACGGGACAGGAGTTTGACGAGCAGTACTTC
>TRBD1|NA|TRBJ1-5|TRBV6-4
CASSEFGQGNPQHF
TGTGCCAGCAGTGAGTTCGGACAGGGTAATCCCCAGCATTTT
>NA|NA|TRBJ1-6|TRBV6-2/TRBV6-3
CASSTLLGGNSPLHF
TGTGCCAGCAGTACCCTTCTGGGAGGGAATTCACCCCTCCACTTT
>NA|NA|TRBJ1-1|TRBV11-1
CASSSLSDTEAFF
TGTGCCAGCAGCTCACTTTCGGACACTGAAGCTTTCTTT
>NA|NA|TRBJ1-4|TRBV4-1
CASSQEASGYEKLFF
TGCGCCAGCAGCCAAGAAGCATCAGGGTACGAAAAACTGTTTTTT
>TRBD2|NA|TRBJ2-2|TRBV7-2
CASSSHRTSGRGTGELFF
TGTGCCAGCAGCTCCCACCGGACTAGCGGGAGGGGGACCGGGGAGCTGTTTTTT
>TRBD1|NA|TRBJ2-1|TRBV4-3
CASSQRQGFYNEQFF
TGCGCCAGCAGCCAGAGACAGGGATTTTACAATGAGCAGTTCTTC
>NA|NA|TRBJ1-1|TRBV19
CASSSNEGRPEAFF
TGTGCCAGTAGTTCCAATGAGGGACGGCCTGAAGCTTTCTTT
>TRBD2|NA|TRBJ2-7|TRBV3-1/TRBV3-2
CASSPGTSGRGFYEQYF
TGTGCCAGCAGCCCCGGGACTAGCGGGAGGGGTTTCTACGAGCAGTACTTC
>NA|once|TRBJ2-2|TRBV19
CASSILGNTGELFF
TGTGCCAGTAGTATACTGGGGAACACCGGGGAGCTGTTTTTT
>NA|NA|TRBJ2-7|TRBV10-3
CAIRNPGTPYEQYF
TGTGCCATCAGAAACCCCGGGACTCCTTACGAGCAGTACTTC
>TRBD2|NA|TRBJ2-4|TRBV2
CASSARGGLAGGLGWGNIQYF
TGTGCCAGCAGTGCTCGGGGGGGACTAGCGGGAGGATTGGGCTGGGGAAACATTCAGTACTTC
>NA|NA|TRBJ2-3|TRBV7-9
CASSPRDPWRRATDTQYF
TGTGCCAGCAGCCCCCGGGACCCGTGGAGGCGTGCCACAGATACGCAGTATTTT
>NA|NA|TRBJ2-7|TRBV5-1
CASSLGGARTHEQYF
TGCGCCAGCAGCTTGGGGGGGGCCAGGACCCACGAGCAGTACTTC